These 25 T cell receptor beta chains were all obtained from the same sample, sequenced in a study of cytomegalovirus exposure and HLA in healthy donors. PCR employed 60 Vbeta and 13 Jbeta primers. Sequencing was performed with immunoSEQ multiplex PCR; in TCRdb, only in-frame clones are kept and a portion is missing. Of tens of thousands of clones in the sample, 70% to 85% were seen once. Sequenced material: PBMCs. The receptors come from a man between 70 and 80 years old in good health and CMV-seropositive.

This clone was seen a single time. The chain recombines TRBV6-4 with TRBJ1-5; D is unclear. The V gene lost 4 bases and the J gene lost 0 bases, with 10 bases spanning the gap. The CDR3 covers 15 residues. Germline-derived CDR1 and CDR2 are MRHNA and SNTAGT. Written as DNA, the CDR3 is TGTGCCAGCAGTGCTCGGGGAGATAGCAATCAGCCCCAGCATTTT. Amino acids: CASSARGDSNQPQHF.

The chain couples TRBV28 to TRBJ2-7, with D uncertain. In germline, CDR1 is MDHEN, CDR2 SYDVKM. Deletions cut 8 bases from V and 6 bases from J, with 17 bases between. The CDR3 has 13 residues. CDR3 region: CASHGSNPFEQYF. CDR3 in DNA: TGTGCCAGCCACGGGTCAAACCCCTTCGAGCAGTACTTC.

The V call is TRBV12-5, the J call TRBJ2-5, with 8 nucleotides matching TRBD2. The CDR3 is made up of 14 amino acids. The ends lost 2 bases at V and 5 bases at J; junction bases unmatched: 4. Per the germline V gene, CDR1 is LGHNT and CDR2 is FRNRAP. This CDR3 reads CASGLSGGLETQYF. The CDR3 region has the DNA TGTGCTAGTGGTTTGTCGGGGGGGCTTGAGACCCAGTACTTC.

The rearrangement uses TRBV7-2 and TRBJ2-5, with 8 bases identical to TRBD1. Per the germline V gene, CDR1 is SGHTA and CDR2 is FQGNSA. This CDR3 spans 17 amino acids. The V gene end was trimmed by 5 bases and the J gene end by 4 bases; junction bases not matched to a gene: 15. The CDR3 DNA reads TGTGCCAGCAGCCGTCTGAGGGTCGGCAGGGGGCGAGAGACCCAGTACTTC. It yields the protein CASSRLRVGRGRETQYF.

This chain connects TRBV6-1 to TRBJ1-2; D is unclear. The CDR3 contains 13 residues. The V gene lost 7 bases and the J gene lost 4 bases, with 13 bases spanning the gap. Germline CDR1 is MNHNS and CDR2 is SASEGT. CDR3 protein: CASTGGLGYGYTF. The CDR3 coding sequence is TGTGCCAGCACCGGAGGGCTCGGCTATGGCTACACCTTC.

Only a few counts were recorded for this clone. The chain employs TRBV5-1 and TRBJ1-2, with TRBD1 matching 8 bases. The V gene end was trimmed by 5 bases and the J gene end by 5 bases; junction bases not matched to a gene: 17. The germline gives CDR1 SGHRS, CDR2 YFSETQ. There are 17 residues in the CDR3. The CDR3 DNA reads TGCGCCAGCAGGGCCCCGGGACAGGAGGCCACGGGTTATGGCTACACCTTC. Residues: CASRAPGQEATGYGYTF.

This clone was counted a single time. The chain couples TRBV18 to TRBJ2-7; a weak D match, TRBD1 (7 bases). The V end lost 3 bases, the J end lost 10 bases, and 13 bases lay between the germline ends. Germline CDR1 reads KGHSH; CDR2 reads LQKENI. The CDR3 loop spans 12 amino acids. This chain's CDR3 is CASSPDREEQYF. As DNA, the CDR3 is TGTGCCAGCTCACCCGACAGGGAGGAACAGTACTTC.

This clone was observed a single time. The V gene is TRBV7-2, the J gene TRBJ1-1; weak D call: TRBD1 (5 bases). CDR1 and CDR2 from the germline V gene are SGHTA and FQGNSA. The length of the CDR3 is 13 residues. Trimming removed 2 bases from V and 5 bases from J, with 9 bases in between. This CDR3 is CASSLQGSTEAFF. In DNA form, the CDR3 reads TGTGCCAGCAGCTTACAGGGAAGTACTGAAGCTTTCTTT. Based on the CDR3 plus reference TRBV7-2 and TRBJ1-1, the full variable domain is GAGVSQSPSNKVTEKGKDVELRCDPISGHTALYWYRQSLGQGLEFLIYFQGNSAPDKSGLPSDRFSAERTGGSVSTLTIQRTQQEDSAVYLCASSLQGSTEAFFGQGTRLTVV.

The table lists this clone with a few counts. This chain joins TRBV4-2 and TRBJ1-3; perhaps TRBD1 as D (5 bases). Germline CDR1 reads LGHNA; CDR2 reads YNFKEQ. The V end lost 0 bases, the J end lost 0 bases, and 6 bases lay between the germline ends. The CDR3 length is 15 residues. The CDR3, as DNA: TGTGCCAGCAGCCAAGAAGGGGACTCTGGAAACACCATATATTTT. It encodes CASSQEGDSGNTIYF.

The genes are TRBV6-5 and TRBJ1-1, with D possibly TRBD1 on 6 matching bases. From germline, CDR1 is MNHEY and CDR2 SVGAGI. V lost 0 bases to trimming and J lost 1 base, with 6 bases between them. This CDR3 has 14 amino acids. The CDR3 region is CASSYSQGNTEAFF. Here the CDR3 DNA reads TGTGCCAGCAGTTACTCACAGGGGAACACTGAAGCTTTCTTT.

V gene TRBV29-1 combines with J gene TRBJ2-5; no definite D call. The ends were cut back, 6 bases at V and 7 bases at J, with 18 bases in the middle. The CDR3 is 13 residues long. Per the germline V gene, CDR1 is SQVTM and CDR2 is ANQGSEA. Here the CDR3 reads CSVENLSLGTQYF. CDR3 nucleotide sequence: TGCAGCGTCGAAAACCTATCTCTTGGGACCCAGTACTTC. Full variable domain (outside the CDR3, taken from reference TRBV29-1 and TRBJ2-5): SAVISQKPSRDICQRGTSLTIQCQVDSQVTMMFWYRQQPGQSLTLIATANQGSEATYESGFVIDKFPISRPNLTFSTLTVSNMSPEDSSIYLCSVENLSLGTQYFGPGTRLLVL.

This chain uses TRBV4-1 with TRBJ2-7, with D maybe TRBD2 (6 bases). CDR1 is MGHRA, CDR2 YSYEKL, per germline. Between the trimmed V and J ends, which lost 3 bases and 0 bases, there was a span of 27 bases. CDR3 size: 20 residues. CDR3 nucleotides: TGCGCCAGCAGCCATCCTGGGGCCGGGGCTAGGAGCGGGCGCTCCTACGAGCAGTACTTC. This sequence encodes CASSHPGAGARSGRSYEQYF.

The chain carries TRBV11-2 and TRBJ2-7, with 7 bases fitting TRBD2. V lost 6 bases, J lost 1 base, and 9 bases stayed unmatched. The CDR3 consists of 15 residues. CDR1 and CDR2 from the germline V gene are SGHAT and FQNNGV. Here the CDR3 DNA reads TGTGCCAGCAGAGCCGGACAAGCGGGATCCTACGAGCAGTACTTC. Protein: CASRAGQAGSYEQYF.

The J gene is TRBJ2-7, the V gene TRBV4-3, with 8 bases lining up with TRBD2. The V gene end was trimmed by 0 bases and the J gene end by 3 bases; junction bases not matched to a gene: 4. The CDR3 length is 15 residues. Germline values: CDR1 LGHNA, CDR2 YSLEER. CDR3 bases: TGCGCCAGCAGCCAAGAGGGGGCGGGGGGCTACGAGCAGTACTTC. This codes for CASSQEGAGGYEQYF.

The J gene is TRBJ2-1, the V gene TRBV10-2; TRBD2 matches at 9 bases. With 2 bases clipped from V and 9 bases from J, the junction kept 5 bases outside the gene matches. The germline V gene has CDR1 WSHSY and CDR2 SAAADI. The CDR3 is 14 residues long. The CDR3, as DNA: TGCGCCAGCAGTGAGGGGCTAGCGGGACTTGAGCAGTTCTTC. Translation: CASSEGLAGLEQFF.

The V call is TRBV5-1, the J call TRBJ1-2; D gene uncertain. CDR3 length: 14 amino acids. V lost 2 bases and J 3 bases, leaving 11 bases between the germline ends. The V gene's germline CDR1 is SGHRS and CDR2 YFSETQ. The CDR3 DNA reads TGCGCCAGCAGCTTATATCTTTCCGACTATGGCTACACCTTC. Amino acid sequence: CASSLYLSDYGYTF.

The V gene is TRBV6-5, the J gene TRBJ2-5, with D tentatively TRBD2 (6 bases). V lost 1 base and J 1 base, leaving 10 bases between the germline ends. Germline V gene data show CDR1 as MNHEY and CDR2 as SVGAGI. This CDR3 is 15 amino acids long. CDR3 in amino acids: CASSYLGLLQETQYF. CDR3 sequence (DNA): TGTGCCAGCAGTTACTTGGGACTCCTCCAAGAGACCCAGTACTTC.

V usage is TRBV10-2 and J usage is TRBJ2-7, with D perhaps matching TRBD2 (6 bases). V was cut by 10 bases and J by 9 bases, with 25 bases left in between. The CDR3 length is 14 residues. Germline assignment: CDR1 WSHSY and CDR2 SAAADI. The CDR3 DNA is TGCGCCACCGGGGGTTCTGGGCCTAGAGGTCGGCAGTACTTC. Encoded protein: CATGGSGPRGRQYF.

This clone was detected once. This chain uses TRBV18 with TRBJ2-7; TRBD2 is a possible D gene (7 bases). The ends were cut back, 6 bases at V and 6 bases at J, with 18 bases in the middle. The CDR3 is made up of 14 amino acids. Germline CDR1 KGHSH, CDR2 LQKENI. CDR3 sequence (DNA): TGTGCCAGCTCCCGAGAGAGGGAGGGGGGCGAGCAGTACTTC. This codes for CASSREREGGEQYF.

The rearrangement links TRBV6-5 to TRBJ1-4; no clear D. The CDR3 runs 14 residues. Trimming took off 5 bases at V and 8 bases at J, with 15 bases between the two ends. Germline V CDR1 and CDR2: MNHEY, SVGAGI. CDR3 in DNA: TGTGCCAGCAGTGGGAGGGTTTGGAACGAAAAACTGTTTTTT. The encoded protein is CASSGRVWNEKLFF.

The V call is TRBV7-2, the J call TRBJ2-7, with 7 bases identical to TRBD1. CDR1 is SGHTA, CDR2 FQGNSA, per germline. After removal of 4 bases from V and 3 bases from J, the junction contained 9 bases not matched to a gene. The CDR3 is 15 residues long. CDR3 region: CASSSQSGQVYEQYF. CDR3 coding DNA: TGTGCCAGCAGCTCCCAATCCGGACAGGTCTACGAGCAGTACTTC.

V and J are TRBV7-8 and TRBJ2-3; 9 bases are a match to TRBD1. V lost 0 bases to trimming and J lost 4 bases; unmatched junction nucleotides: 5. CDR3 length equals 16 residues. Germline CDR1 is SGHVS and CDR2 is FQNEAQ. The CDR3 sequence is CASSLAGTGFPDTQYF. CDR3 nucleotide sequence: TGTGCCAGCAGCTTAGCGGGGACAGGGTTTCCAGATACGCAGTATTTT. Together with reference TRBV7-8 and TRBJ2-3, the CDR3 gives the full variable domain: GAGVSQSPRYKVAKRGQDVALRCDPISGHVSLFWYQQALGQGPEFLTYFQNEAQLDKSGLPSDRFFAERPEGSVSTLKIQRTQQEDSAVYLCASSLAGTGFPDTQYFGPGTRLTVL.

In its sample, this clone was seen once. The chain employs TRBV7-2 and TRBJ2-2; D gene uncertain. This CDR3 has 16 amino acids. V was clipped by 1 base and J by 5 bases, with 14 bases between them. The germline CDR1 and CDR2 sequences are SGHTA and FQGNSA. Written as DNA, the CDR3 is TGTGCCAGCAGCTTAGGTTTAGAGGCCTTTACCGGGGAGCTGTTTTTT. Translated, it gives CASSLGLEAFTGELFF.

The chain carries TRBV30 and TRBJ1-1, with D tentatively TRBD1 (6 bases). Trimming stripped 0 bases from V and 4 bases from J, with 12 bases between. The CDR3 has 14 amino acids. CDR1 GTSNPN and CDR2 SVGIG come from the germline V gene (reference sequence). The CDR3 coding sequence is TGTGCCTGGAGTGTACAGGGTTTAGGCACTGAAGCTTTCTTT. It encodes CAWSVQGLGTEAFF.

This clone was found a few times. The chain couples TRBV30 to TRBJ2-6; the D gene is possibly TRBD1 (5 bases). The CDR3 loop spans 14 amino acids. Germline CDR1 reads GTSNPN; CDR2 reads SVGIG (reference sequence). Between the trimmed V and J ends, which lost 2 bases and 2 bases, there was a span of 7 bases. CDR3 DNA: TGTGCCTGGAGTCTAGGGGCTGGGGCCAACGTCCTGACTTTC. It translates to CAWSLGAGANVLTF.